Below are 5 T cell receptor beta chains sequenced from a single sample in a study of blood T cell repertoires in COVID-19. Clones were read by immunoSEQ multiplex PCR, and TCRdb kept only the in-frame ones, dropping some. The data hold about 90,000 clones, with around 90% observed a single time. Sample: peripheral blood. The receptors originated from a middle-aged man with COVID-19, enrolled during active disease.

The V gene is TRBV11-2, the J gene TRBJ2-7, with 7 bases matching TRBD1. Per the germline V gene, CDR1 is SGHAT and CDR2 is FQNNGV. The CDR3 runs 13 residues. With 8 bases clipped from V and 3 bases from J, the junction kept 7 bases outside the gene matches. The CDR3 DNA is TGTGCCAGCGGACAGGCAGGGGGCTACGAGCAGTACTTC. Protein: CASGQAGGYEQYF.

CDR3 bases: TGTGCCAGCAGCTCGGCCCCGGGGGAAAGAGATGGCTACACCTTC. This sequence encodes CASSSAPGERDGYTF. J is TRBJ1-2 and V is TRBV5-4; weak D call: TRBD1 (5 bases). From germline, CDR1 is SGHNT and CDR2 YYREEE (reference sequence). The CDR3 is 15 residues long. V gave up 3 bases and J gave up 6 bases, with 18 bases separating them.

This chain links TRBV5-1 with TRBJ2-5, with 8 bases fitting TRBD2. Trimming at V came to 6 bases and at J to 1 base, leaving 5 bases not matched to a gene. CDR1 is SGHRS, CDR2 YFSETQ, per germline. This CDR3 is built from 14 residues. CDR3 protein: CASKDSGVQETQYF. The CDR3 nucleotides read TGCGCCAGCAAAGATAGCGGGGTCCAAGAGACCCAGTACTTC.

This clone has just one count. The chain combines TRBV3-1 (or the pseudogene TRBV3-2) with TRBJ1-5; D is ambiguous. V gave up 3 bases and J gave up 6 bases, with 12 bases separating them. Looked up from germline, CDR1 is LGHDT and CDR2 is YNNKEL (reference sequence). The CDR3 consists of 14 residues. The CDR3: CASSQARSLQPQHF. CDR3 DNA sequence: TGTGCCAGCAGCCAGGCGAGGAGCCTTCAGCCCCAGCATTTT.

J is TRBJ2-2 and V is TRBV12-2; TRBD1, the table's D call, was not compared with the DNA. TRBV12-2 corresponds to a pseudogene. The CDR3 covers 13 residues. The CDR3 reads CASRLQGDGELFF. Here the CDR3 DNA reads TGTGCAAGTCGCCTACAGGGGGACGGGGAGCTGTTTTTT.